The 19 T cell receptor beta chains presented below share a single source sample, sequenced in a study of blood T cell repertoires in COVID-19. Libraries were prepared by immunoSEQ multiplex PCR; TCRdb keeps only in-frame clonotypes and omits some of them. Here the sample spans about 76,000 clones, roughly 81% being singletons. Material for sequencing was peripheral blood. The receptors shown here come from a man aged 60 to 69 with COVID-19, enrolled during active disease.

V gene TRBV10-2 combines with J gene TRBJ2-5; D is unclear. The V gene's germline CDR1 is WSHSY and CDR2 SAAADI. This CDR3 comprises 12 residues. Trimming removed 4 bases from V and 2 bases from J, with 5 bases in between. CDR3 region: CASSVQQETQYF. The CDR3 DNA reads TGCGCCAGCAGTGTACAGCAAGAGACCCAGTACTTC.

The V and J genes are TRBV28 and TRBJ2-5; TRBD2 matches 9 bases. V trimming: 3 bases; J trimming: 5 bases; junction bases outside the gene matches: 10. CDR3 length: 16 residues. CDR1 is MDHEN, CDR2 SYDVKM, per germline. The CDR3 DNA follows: TGTGCCAGCAGTTTCCGCCCAGCGGGGGGTTTCGAGACCCAGTACTTC. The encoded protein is CASSFRPAGGFETQYF. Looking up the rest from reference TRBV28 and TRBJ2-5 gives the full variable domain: DVKVTQSSRYLVKRTGEKVFLECVQDMDHENMFWYRQDPGLGLRLIYFSYDVKMKEKGDIPEGYSVSREKKERFSLILESASTNQTSMYLCASSFRPAGGFETQYFGPGTRLLVL.

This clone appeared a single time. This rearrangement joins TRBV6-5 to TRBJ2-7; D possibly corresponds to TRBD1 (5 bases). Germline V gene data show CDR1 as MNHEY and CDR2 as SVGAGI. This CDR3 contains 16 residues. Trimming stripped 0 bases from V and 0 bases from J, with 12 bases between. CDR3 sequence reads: CASSYSFDSFSYEQYF. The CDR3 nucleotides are TGTGCCAGCAGTTACTCCTTCGACAGTTTCTCCTACGAGCAGTACTTC.

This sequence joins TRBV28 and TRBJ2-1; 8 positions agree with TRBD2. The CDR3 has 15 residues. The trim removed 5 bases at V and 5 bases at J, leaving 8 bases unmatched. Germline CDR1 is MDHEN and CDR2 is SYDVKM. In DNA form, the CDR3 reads TGTGCCAGCAGTCTTAGCGGGGACGATGACAATGAGCAGTTCTTC. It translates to CASSLSGDDDNEQFF.

In DNA, the CDR3 is TGTGCCAGCAGTCGGGACACCCAAGAGACCCAGTACTTC. Translating it yields CASSRDTQETQYF. The chain has TRBV5-4 and TRBJ2-5, with D possibly matching TRBD1 (6 bases). This CDR3 is 13 amino acids long. Germline V gene sequence: CDR1 SGHNT, CDR2 YYREEE (reference sequence). Deletions cut 5 bases from V and 1 base from J, with 9 bases between.

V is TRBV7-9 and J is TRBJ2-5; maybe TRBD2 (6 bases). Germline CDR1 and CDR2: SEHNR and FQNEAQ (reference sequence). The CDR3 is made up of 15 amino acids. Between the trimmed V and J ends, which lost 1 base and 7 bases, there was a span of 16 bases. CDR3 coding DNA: TGTGCCAGCAGCTTAGACGGGGGTAAGGAGCTGACCCAGTACTTC. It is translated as CASSLDGGKELTQYF.

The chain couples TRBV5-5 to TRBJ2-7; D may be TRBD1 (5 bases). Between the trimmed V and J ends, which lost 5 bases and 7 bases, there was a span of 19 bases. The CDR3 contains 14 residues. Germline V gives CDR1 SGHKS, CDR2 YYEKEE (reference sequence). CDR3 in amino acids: CASRRMGRALEQYF. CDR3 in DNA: TGTGCCAGCAGACGAATGGGCAGGGCTCTGGAGCAGTACTTC.

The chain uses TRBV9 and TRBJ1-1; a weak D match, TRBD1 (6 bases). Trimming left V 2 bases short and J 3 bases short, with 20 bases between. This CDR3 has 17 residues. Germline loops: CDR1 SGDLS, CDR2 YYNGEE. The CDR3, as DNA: TGTGCCAGCAGCGTGAGGGGGGTCCCAGCGGGGGACACTGAAGCTTTCTTT. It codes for CASSVRGVPAGDTEAFF.

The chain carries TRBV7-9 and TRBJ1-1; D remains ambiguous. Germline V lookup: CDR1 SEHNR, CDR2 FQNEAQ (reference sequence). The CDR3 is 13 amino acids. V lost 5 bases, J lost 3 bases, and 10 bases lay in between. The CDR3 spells CASSPPGHTEAFF. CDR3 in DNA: TGTGCCAGCAGCCCTCCTGGGCACACTGAAGCTTTCTTT.

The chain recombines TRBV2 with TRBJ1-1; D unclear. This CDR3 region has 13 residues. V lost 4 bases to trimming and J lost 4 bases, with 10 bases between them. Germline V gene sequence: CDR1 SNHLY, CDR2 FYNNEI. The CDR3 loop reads CASSGAAGTEAFF. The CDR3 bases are TGTGCCAGCAGTGGAGCAGCTGGCACTGAAGCTTTCTTT.

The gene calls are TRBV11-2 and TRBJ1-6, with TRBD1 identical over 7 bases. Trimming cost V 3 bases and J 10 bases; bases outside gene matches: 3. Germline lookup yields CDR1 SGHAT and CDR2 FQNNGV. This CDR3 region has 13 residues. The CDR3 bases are TGTGCCAGCAGCTTTGCAGGGGGATCACCCCTCCACTTT. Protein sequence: CASSFAGGSPLHF. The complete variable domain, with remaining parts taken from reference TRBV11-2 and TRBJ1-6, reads EAGVAQSPRYKIIEKRQSVAFWCNPISGHATLYWYQQILGQGPKLLIQFQNNGVVDDSQLPKDRFSAERLKGVDSTLKIQPAKLEDSAVYLCASSFAGGSPLHFGNGTRLTVT.

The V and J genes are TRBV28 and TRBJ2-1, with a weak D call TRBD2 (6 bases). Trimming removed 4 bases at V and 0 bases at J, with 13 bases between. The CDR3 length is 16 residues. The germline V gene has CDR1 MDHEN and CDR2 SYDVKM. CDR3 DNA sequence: TGTGCCAGCAGTTCCGCAGCGGAGGGCTCCTACAATGAGCAGTTCTTC. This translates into CASSSAAEGSYNEQFF.

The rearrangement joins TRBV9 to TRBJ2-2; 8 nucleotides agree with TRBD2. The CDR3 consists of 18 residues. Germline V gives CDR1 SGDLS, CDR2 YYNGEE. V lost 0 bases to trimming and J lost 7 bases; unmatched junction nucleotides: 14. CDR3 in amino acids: CASSVAGTSGSAGGELFF. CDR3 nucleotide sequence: TGTGCCAGCAGCGTAGCCGGGACTAGTGGATCGGCTGGCGGGGAGCTGTTTTTT. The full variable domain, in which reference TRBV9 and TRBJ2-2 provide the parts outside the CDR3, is DSGVTQTPKHLITATGQRVTLRCSPRSGDLSVYWYQQSLDQGLQFLIQYYNGEERAKGNILERFSAQQFPDLHSELNLSSLELGDSALYFCASSVAGTSGSAGGELFFGEGSRLTVL.

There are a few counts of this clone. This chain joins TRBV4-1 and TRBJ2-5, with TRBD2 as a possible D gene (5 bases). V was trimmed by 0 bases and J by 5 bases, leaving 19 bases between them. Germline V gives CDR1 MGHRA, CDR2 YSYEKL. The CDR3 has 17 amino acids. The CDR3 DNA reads TGCGCCAGCAGCCAAGAACCCTCACTAGGAATAGGGGAGACCCAGTACTTC. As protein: CASSQEPSLGIGETQYF.

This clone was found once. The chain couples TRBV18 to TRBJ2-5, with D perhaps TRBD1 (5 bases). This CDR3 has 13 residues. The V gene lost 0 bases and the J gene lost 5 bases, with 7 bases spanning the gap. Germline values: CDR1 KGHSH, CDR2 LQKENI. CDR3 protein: CASSPPGAETQYF. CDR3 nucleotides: TGTGCCAGCTCACCACCAGGGGCGGAGACCCAGTACTTC.

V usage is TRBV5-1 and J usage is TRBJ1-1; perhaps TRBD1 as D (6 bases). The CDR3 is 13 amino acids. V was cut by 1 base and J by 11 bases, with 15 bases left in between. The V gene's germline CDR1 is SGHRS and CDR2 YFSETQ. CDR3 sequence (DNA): TGCGCCAGCAGCTTGAGTTACAGGGATCTCGCTTTCTTT. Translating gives CASSLSYRDLAFF.

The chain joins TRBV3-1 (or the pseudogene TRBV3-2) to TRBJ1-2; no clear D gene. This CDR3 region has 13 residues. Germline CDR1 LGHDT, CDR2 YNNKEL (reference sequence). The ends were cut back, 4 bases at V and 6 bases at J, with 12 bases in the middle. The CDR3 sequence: CASSPSEADGYTF. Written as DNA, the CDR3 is TGTGCCAGCAGCCCGTCAGAGGCCGATGGCTACACCTTC.

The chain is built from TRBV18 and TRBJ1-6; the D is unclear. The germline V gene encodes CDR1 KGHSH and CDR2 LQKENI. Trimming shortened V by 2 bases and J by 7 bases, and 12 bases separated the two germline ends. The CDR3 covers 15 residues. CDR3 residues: CASSPEGTLNSPLHF. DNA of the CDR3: TGTGCCAGCTCACCAGAGGGTACCCTAAATTCACCCCTCCACTTT.

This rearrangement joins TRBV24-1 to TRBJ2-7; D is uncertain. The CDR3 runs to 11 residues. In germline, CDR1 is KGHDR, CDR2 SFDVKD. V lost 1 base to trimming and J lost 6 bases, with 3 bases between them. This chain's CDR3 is CATSDFREQYF. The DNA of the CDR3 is TGTGCCACCAGTGATTTTCGCGAGCAGTACTTC.